The rows below give T cell receptor beta chains drawn from one sample of a study of T cell changes during pregnancy in multiple sclerosis. Measured with immunoSEQ multiplex PCR; TCRdb has only the in-frame clones, and not every one. The sample has 40,000 to 60,000 clones, over 90% seen once. Specimen: CD8+ T cells from peripheral blood mononuclear cells, collected in the first trimester of pregnancy. Every receptor here comes from a female donor with multiple sclerosis, enrolled in a pregnancy study. Both conserved end residues are part of each CDR3. A D gene is named only where the DNA matches it firmly. Expanded clones are given a class, and other clones once, few, many or no size at all.

D,J,V,size,DNA,CDR3
-,TRBJ2-3,TRBV19,once,TGTGCCAGTAAGCCCAGCGGAGGAAGCACAGATACGCAGTATTTT,CASKPSGGSTDTQYF
TRBD2,TRBJ2-7,TRBV5-4,-,TGTGCCAGCAGCGCGGGACTAGCCTCCTACGAGCAGTACTTC,CASSAGLASYEQYF
-,TRBJ2-4,TRBV27,-,TGTGCCAGCAGTGATAATTTCTCGGGAGACGGACGTTGGGCCAAAAACATTCAGTACTTC,CASSDNFSGDGRWAKNIQYF
TRBD1,TRBJ1-4,TRBV5-6,-,TGTGCCAGCAGCTTGGGTCAGGGGGCGTATGAAAAACTGTTTTTT,CASSLGQGAYEKLFF
TRBD2,TRBJ2-7,TRBV11-2,-,TGTGCCAGCAGCTCCCTAGCGGGAGGGCCCGAGCAGTACTTC,CASSSLAGGPEQYF
-,TRBJ1-1,TRBV27,-,TGTGCCAGCACCTGGGAGGGAGGACAGACTGAAGCTTTCTTT,CASTWEGGQTEAFF
TRBD2,TRBJ2-5,TRBV27,-,TGTGCCAGCAGTACATCCGGGACTAGCGGGGAGACCCAGTACTTC,CASSTSGTSGETQYF
-,TRBJ2-7,TRBV11-2,-,TGTGCCAGCAGCTATGGTAGCGGAAGCTCCTACGAGCAGTACTTC,CASSYGSGSSYEQYF
TRBD2,TRBJ2-5,TRBV29-1,-,TGCAGCGTTGACCGGGACGAAGGGACTAGCGGACAAGAGACCCAGTACTTC,CSVDRDEGTSGQETQYF
TRBD2,TRBJ2-3,TRBV12-5,few,TGTGCTAGTGGTTCCTGGACTAGCGGGAGTACAGATACGCAGTATTTT,CASGSWTSGSTDTQYF
-,TRBJ2-5,TRBV9,once,TGTGCCAGCAGCCCGTGGGATGGGGGGTTAGAGACCCAGTACTTC,CASSPWDGGLETQYF
TRBD1,TRBJ2-3,TRBV27,-,TGTGCCAGCAGTGCCGGGACAGGGGTAGGAGATACGCAGTATTTT,CASSAGTGVGDTQYF
TRBD2,TRBJ2-2,TRBV7-8,-,TGTGCCAGCAGCCCCGTAGCGGGAGCGACAAACACCGGGGAGCTGTTTTTT,CASSPVAGATNTGELFF
-,TRBJ2-6,TRBV25-1,-,TGTGCCAGCAGTTCTGCGCCCGTATTCGGGGCCAACGTCCTGACTTTC,CASSSAPVFGANVLTF
-,TRBJ2-7,TRBV19,once,TGTGCCAGTAGGCTCCAGGCCAGCTCCTACGAGCAGTACTTC,CASRLQASSYEQYF
TRBD1,TRBJ2-7,TRBV18,once,TGTGCCAGCTCACCACCACAGGGGTCCTACGAGCAGTACTTC,CASSPPQGSYEQYF
-,TRBJ2-4,TRBV27,-,TGTGCCAGCAGTAACTCGGGATTTGCCAAAAACATTCAGTACTTC,CASSNSGFAKNIQYF
-,TRBJ1-2,TRBV27,-,TGTGCCAGCAGTGTCTCCTCAACAGGGAACTATGGCTACACCTTC,CASSVSSTGNYGYTF
TRBD2,TRBJ2-7,TRBV10-3,-,TGTGCCATCAGTGAGGTCCTAGCGGGAGTTTACGAGCAGTACTTC,CAISEVLAGVYEQYF
TRBD2,TRBJ2-7,TRBV4-1,-,TGCGCCAGCAGCCAAGAACGAGCGGGAGCTTACGAGCAGTACTTC,CASSQERAGAYEQYF
TRBD1,TRBJ2-1,TRBV30,-,TGTGCCTGGAGACAGGGGGCCTACAATGAGCAGTTCTTC,CAWRQGAYNEQFF
TRBD1,TRBJ2-7,TRBV6-6,-,TGTGCCAGCAGTTACGTCCCGGGACAGGGGATTTACGAGCAGTACTTC,CASSYVPGQGIYEQYF
-,TRBJ1-1,TRBV19,-,TGTGCCAGTAGTATCTCCCACCAGGGTCCTGAAGCTTTCTTT,CASSISHQGPEAFF
TRBD1,TRBJ2-7,TRBV6-5,-,TGTGCCAGCAGCCCCTTCCAGGGGGCCTACGAGCAGTACTTC,CASSPFQGAYEQYF
-,TRBJ2-7,TRBV5-1,once,TGCGCCAGCAGCTTGGTGGGGCAGGGCTACGAGCAGTACTTC,CASSLVGQGYEQYF
TRBD2,TRBJ2-5,TRBV5-1,-,TGCGCCAGCAGCCCGGGGGTAGCGGGAGTTGTAGAGACCCAGTACTTC,CASSPGVAGVVETQYF
-,TRBJ2-7,TRBV12-5,-,TGTGCTAGTGGTTTGGAAGGGGGGGAAGCCTACGAGCAGTACTTC,CASGLEGGEAYEQYF
-,TRBJ2-3,TRBV5-1,-,TGCGCCAGCAGCTTTGGAGTTACTCTTGGCACAGATACGCAGTATTTT,CASSFGVTLGTDTQYF
TRBD2,TRBJ2-3,TRBV30,-,TGTGCCTGGAATGGGCTAGCGGGAGGAATGGGTGACACAGATACGCAGTATTTT,CAWNGLAGGMGDTDTQYF
TRBD2,TRBJ2-3,TRBV9,-,TGTGCCAGCAGCACGGGACTAGCGGGAGGGAGCGCAGATACGCAGTATTTT,CASSTGLAGGSADTQYF
-,TRBJ2-1,TRBV9,-,TGTGCCAGCAGCGCCACAGGGAAGGGTGAGCAGTTCTTC,CASSATGKGEQFF
TRBD1,TRBJ1-1,TRBV6-6,-,TGTGCCAGCACGTGGGACAGGGGAACTGAAGCTTTCTTT,CASTWDRGTEAFF
-,TRBJ2-7,TRBV19,-,TGTGCCAGTAGTATAAACACAGGGGAGCAGTACTTC,CASSINTGEQYF
-,TRBJ1-1,TRBV25-1,-,TGTGCCAGCAGTGAATATGGCGGGGGGGGCATCACTGAAGCTTTCTTT,CASSEYGGGGITEAFF
TRBD2,TRBJ2-1,TRBV6-5,once,TGTGCCAGCAGTATGGCTAGCGGTTCGTACAATGAGCAGTTCTTC,CASSMASGSYNEQFF
-,TRBJ2-3,TRBV7-2,-,TGTGCCAGCAGCTTAGAACAGTCCACAGATACGCAGTATTTT,CASSLEQSTDTQYF
-,TRBJ1-1,TRBV2,-,TGTGCCAGCAGTGAAATTATGGGGGGTCTGGGAATCGATACTGAAGCTTTCTTT,CASSEIMGGLGIDTEAFF
-,TRBJ2-2,TRBV13,-,TGTGCCAGCCGGTTGTCATCTGCGAACACCGGGGAGCTGTTTTTT,CASRLSSANTGELFF
TRBD2,TRBJ2-3,TRBV4-2,-,TGTGCCAGCAGCCAGACTAGCGGACCCACAGATACGCAGTATTTT,CASSQTSGPTDTQYF
TRBD2,TRBJ2-1,TRBV19,-,TGTGCCAGTAGTAACCCGACTAGCGGGAGCTACAATGAGCAGTTCTTC,CASSNPTSGSYNEQFF
-,TRBJ1-4,TRBV28,-,TGTGCCAGCAGTGTCACACCGGGTCTAAATAGGGAAAAACTGTTTTTT,CASSVTPGLNREKLFF
TRBD2,TRBJ2-1,TRBV28,-,TGTGCCAGCAGTAGAGGGACTAGCGGGACCCTCCTCAATGAGCAGTTCTTC,CASSRGTSGTLLNEQFF
TRBD1,TRBJ1-3,TRBV19,few,TGTGCCAGTAGTTATACAGGGGCTGGAAACACCATATATTTT,CASSYTGAGNTIYF
TRBD1,TRBJ1-1,TRBV19,once,TGTGCCAGTAGTATCTGGGACAGCATGAACACTGAAGCTTTCTTT,CASSIWDSMNTEAFF
-,TRBJ2-1,TRBV5-4,once,TGTGCCAGCAGTTCGCCAGATGACTCTCCCTCTCGCCTCGAGCAGTTCTTC,CASSSPDDSPSRLEQFF
TRBD1,TRBJ2-7,TRBV9,-,TGTGCCAGCAGCGCCCCCGACAGGGGTTACGAGCAGTACTTC,CASSAPDRGYEQYF
-,TRBJ2-7,TRBV9,-,TGTGCCAGCGGACCAGGGGATCCCTACGAGCAGTACTTC,CASGPGDPYEQYF
-,TRBJ2-3,TRBV4-1,-,TGCGCCAGCAGCCAAGATCTCTCGTTGGGCTTCACAGATACGCAGTATTTT,CASSQDLSLGFTDTQYF
-,TRBJ2-7,TRBV6-5,-,TGTGCCAGCAGTTACTCGGCCCTCTACGAGCAGTACTTC,CASSYSALYEQYF
-,TRBJ2-7,TRBV28,-,TGTGCCAGCAGGGATACCCGCAGGGGCTACGAGCAGTACTTC,CASRDTRRGYEQYF
TRBD2,TRBJ2-2,TRBV13,-,TGTGCCAGCAGCACGGGACTAGCGAACACCGGGGAGCTGTTTTTT,CASSTGLANTGELFF
TRBD2,TRBJ2-1,TRBV27,-,TGTGCCAGCACTCCCGGACTAGCGGGAGGGAATGAGCAGTTCTTC,CASTPGLAGGNEQFF
TRBD1,TRBJ1-5,TRBV6-5,-,TGTGCCAGCAGTTCCGCACAGGGGGCTTTGAATCAGCCCCAGCATTTT,CASSSAQGALNQPQHF